One sample yielded the 2 T cell receptor beta chains listed below, sequenced in a study of control samples from healthy donors and cancer patients. TCRdb's table, derived via immunoSEQ multiplex PCR, lists solely in-frame clones and lacks some. This sample has about 95,000 clones, with 88% found just once. The sample taken for sequencing was blood. These receptors all stem from a woman in her seventies in good health.

The chain is built from TRBV2 and TRBJ1-4, with a weak D call TRBD1 (5 bases). Deletions cut 6 bases from V and 3 bases from J, with 14 bases between. The CDR3 has 15 residues. Germline values: CDR1 SNHLY, CDR2 FYNNEI. The CDR3 DNA sequence: TGTGCCAGCAGCGGCGTGGGGGGTCCTAATGAAAAACTGTTTTTT. Translating it yields CASSGVGGPNEKLFF.

In DNA, the CDR3 is TGTGCCAACGTCGAACCCCGGGACAGGGTCAAGAACTATGGCTACACCTTC. This codes for CANVEPRDRVKNYGYTF. This chain connects TRBV2 to TRBJ1-2; TRBD1 matches 9 bases. The CDR3 runs 17 residues. Germline assignment: CDR1 SNHLY and CDR2 FYNNEI. V trimming: 10 bases; J trimming: 2 bases; junction bases outside the gene matches: 17.